These 30 T cell receptor beta chains originate from one sample sequenced in a study of cytomegalovirus exposure and HLA in healthy donors. Amplification used 60 Vbeta primers and 13 Jbeta primers. TCRdb's table, derived via immunoSEQ multiplex PCR, lists solely in-frame clones and lacks some. Of roughly 31,000 clones in the sample, approximately 62% were seen once. Sequenced input: PBMCs. The receptors derive from a male donor in good health and CMV-seropositive.

The V and J genes are TRBV5-5 and TRBJ1-5, with D uncertain. With 0 bases removed from V and 5 bases from J, the gap between germline ends came to 6 bases. This CDR3 spans 13 amino acids. Germline lookup yields CDR1 SGHKS and CDR2 YYEKEE (reference sequence). The CDR3 loop is CASSLGHYQPQHF. The DNA of the CDR3 is TGTGCCAGCAGCTTGGGGCATTATCAGCCCCAGCATTTT.

The V gene is TRBV6-4, the J gene TRBJ2-1; 9 nucleotides match TRBD2. V lost 6 bases and J lost 8; bases outside the gene matches: 5. The CDR3 has 13 residues. Germline CDR1 is MRHNA and CDR2 is SNTAGT. The CDR3 nucleotides read TGTGCCAGCAGAGTTAGCGGGAGCGATGAGCAGTTCTTC. It yields the protein CASRVSGSDEQFF.

Note on this clone: The same CDR3 can be traced to other DNA sequences in this sample. The CDR3 sequence is CASEQGNYGYTF. The DNA of the CDR3 is TGTGCCAGCGAACAGGGTAACTATGGCTACACCTTC. The chain links TRBV19 to TRBJ1-2; D may be TRBD1 (6 bases). V dropped 9 bases and J dropped 1 base, with 9 bases sitting between them. Germline-derived CDR1 and CDR2 are LNHDA and SQIVND (reference sequence). The CDR3 is 12 residues long. Full variable domain (remainder filled in from reference TRBV19 and TRBJ1-2): DGGITQSPKYLFRKEGQNVTLSCEQNLNHDAMYWYRQDPGQGLRLIYYSQIVNDFQKGDIAEGYSVSREKKESFPLTVTSAQKNPTAFYLCASEQGNYGYTFGSGTRLTVV.

The chain links TRBV9 to TRBJ1-1; D is perhaps TRBD1 (6 bases). Germline CDR1 and CDR2: SGDLS and YYNGEE. This CDR3 is built from 13 residues. V lost 3 bases and J 4 bases, leaving 10 bases between the germline ends. In DNA form, the CDR3 reads TGTGCCAGCAGCGCAAACAGGGTCACTGAAGCTTTCTTT. It translates to CASSANRVTEAFF.

Only a few counts were recorded for this clone. The chain is built from TRBV27 and TRBJ1-1; tentatively, D is TRBD1 (5 bases). V was clipped by 3 bases and J by 5 bases, with 10 bases between them. Germline V CDR1 and CDR2: MNHEY, SMNVEV (reference sequence). This CDR3 comprises 13 residues. The CDR3 DNA is TGTGCCAGCAGTTTTACAGGAACGACTGAAGCTTTCTTT. Translating gives CASSFTGTTEAFF.

This clone was picked up one time. This chain links TRBV7-9 with TRBJ1-3; maybe TRBD1 (5 bases). The CDR3 loop spans 12 amino acids. Germline V gives CDR1 SEHNR, CDR2 FQNEAQ (reference sequence). The germline V and J ends were trimmed by 11 bases and 4 bases, with 12 bases remaining between them. For the CDR3, the DNA is TGTGCCCGCCAGGGTGACGGAAACACCATATATTTT. Residues: CARQGDGNTIYF.

The CDR3 coding sequence is TGTGCCAGCAGCCACAGGGCCATGAACACTGAAGCTTTCTTT. Its translation: CASSHRAMNTEAFF. The chain links TRBV2 to TRBJ1-1; D perhaps matches TRBD1 (6 bases). CDR3 length: 14 amino acids. The germline CDR1 and CDR2 sequences are SNHLY and FYNNEI. Trimming stripped 6 bases from V and 0 bases from J, with 11 bases between. The full variable domain, rest sourced from reference TRBV2 and TRBJ1-1, is EPEVTQTPSHQVTQMGQEVILRCVPISNHLYFYWYRQILGQKVEFLVSFYNNEISEKSEIFDDQFSVERPDGSNFTLKIRSTKLEDSAMYFCASSHRAMNTEAFFGQGTRLTVV.

V gene TRBV9 combines with J gene TRBJ1-1, with 7 bases matching TRBD1. Looked up from germline, CDR1 is SGDLS and CDR2 is YYNGEE. The CDR3 covers 14 residues. With 7 bases clipped from V and 3 bases from J, the junction kept 9 bases outside the gene matches. CDR3 DNA sequence: TGTGCCAGCGGGAGGACAGGAGGCGACACTGAAGCTTTCTTT. It is translated as CASGRTGGDTEAFF. Full variable domain (missing parts from reference TRBV9 and TRBJ1-1): DSGVTQTPKHLITATGQRVTLRCSPRSGDLSVYWYQQSLDQGLQFLIQYYNGEERAKGNILERFSAQQFPDLHSELNLSSLELGDSALYFCASGRTGGDTEAFFGQGTRLTVV.

V usage is TRBV10-3 and J usage is TRBJ2-5; 9 positions match TRBD1. The V gene end was trimmed by 10 bases and the J gene end by 5 bases; junction bases not matched to a gene: 8. The V gene's germline CDR1 is ENHRY and CDR2 SYGVKD. The CDR3 loop spans 13 amino acids. Here the CDR3 reads CATGTGREETQYF. CDR3 DNA sequence: TGTGCCACCGGGACAGGGCGAGAGGAGACCCAGTACTTC.

The chain recombines TRBV18 with TRBJ1-3; TRBD1 might be the D (6 bases). V was cut by 8 bases and J by 11 bases, with 16 bases left in between. Germline V gene data show CDR1 as KGHSH and CDR2 as LQKENI. This CDR3 has 12 residues. CDR3 sequence reads: CASATQDSAIYF. As DNA, the CDR3 is TGTGCCAGCGCCACTCAGGACAGCGCCATATATTTT. Supplemented by reference TRBV18 and TRBJ1-3, the full variable domain reads NAGVMQNPRHLVRRRGQEARLRCSPMKGHSHVYWYRQLPEEGLKFMVYLQKENIIDESGMPKERFSAEFPKEGPSILRIQQVVRGDSAAYFCASATQDSAIYFGEGSWLTVV.

This clone was counted between two and nine times. The genes are TRBV27 and TRBJ2-6, with 7 nucleotides matching TRBD1. The CDR3 sequence is 18 residues long. The J segment lost 0 bases and the V segment lost 5 bases, leaving 10 bases of the junction unmatched. CDR1 is MNHEY and CDR2 is SMNVEV in the germline V gene (reference sequence). The CDR3 sequence: CASSPAGGFTSGANVLTF. Here the CDR3 DNA reads TGTGCCAGCAGTCCCGCAGGGGGATTCACCTCTGGGGCCAACGTCCTGACTTTC.

The chain joins TRBV19 to TRBJ2-1; the match to TRBD2 covers 8 bases. With 3 bases clipped from V and 6 bases from J, the junction kept 7 bases outside the gene matches. Germline V CDR1 and CDR2: LNHDA, SQIVND (reference sequence). The length of the CDR3 is 15 residues. CDR3 in amino acids: CASSIGGALSNEQFF. Here the CDR3 DNA reads TGTGCCAGTAGTATCGGGGGGGCGCTGTCCAATGAGCAGTTCTTC. Full variable domain (missing parts from reference TRBV19 and TRBJ2-1): DGGITQSPKYLFRKEGQNVTLSCEQNLNHDAMYWYRQDPGQGLRLIYYSQIVNDFQKGDIAEGYSVSREKKESFPLTVTSAQKNPTAFYLCASSIGGALSNEQFFGPGTRLTVL.

The chain combines TRBV15 with TRBJ2-7; 7 bases are shared with TRBD1. The V and J ends lost 3 bases and 6 bases, in that order; junction bases with no gene match: 14. This CDR3 is 16 amino acids long. Germline V gene data show CDR1 as LNHNV and CDR2 as YYDKDF (reference sequence). Written as DNA, the CDR3 is TGTGCCACCAGCAGTGACCTCGGGACAGTAAGGACCGAGCAGTACTTC. Translated, it gives CATSSDLGTVRTEQYF.

This clone turned up a few times. The rearrangement links TRBV7-2 to TRBJ2-2, with 7 bases identical to TRBD1. The germline CDR1 and CDR2 sequences are SGHTA and FQGNSA. With 1 base clipped from V and 4 bases from J, the junction kept 3 bases outside the gene matches. The CDR3 is 15 residues long. The CDR3 loop reads CASSLDYRGTGELFF. The CDR3 DNA sequence: TGTGCCAGCAGCTTAGACTACAGGGGCACCGGGGAGCTGTTTTTT.

The V gene is TRBV5-6, the J gene TRBJ1-5; 7 nucleotides match TRBD1. J gave up 5 bases and V 3 bases, and 5 bases lay outside the gene matches. Germline CDR1 is SGHDT and CDR2 is YYEEEE. The CDR3 runs to 14 residues. The CDR3 DNA follows: TGTGCCAGCAGCTCCGGACAGGATCATCAGCCCCAGCATTTT. Translation gives CASSSGQDHQPQHF.

The chain is built from TRBV10-1 and TRBJ1-1; D gene unclear. CDR1 and CDR2 from the germline V gene are WNHNN and SYGVQD (reference sequence). V shed 6 bases and J shed 1 base, with 9 bases lying between them. CDR3 length: 13 residues. The CDR3 spells CASRLAKNTEAFF. For the CDR3, the DNA is TGCGCCAGCAGACTAGCGAAGAACACTGAAGCTTTCTTT.

This chain joins TRBV6-1 and TRBJ2-1, with D possibly matching TRBD2 (7 bases). V was trimmed by 4 bases and J by 8 bases, leaving 21 bases between them. The CDR3 loop spans 16 amino acids. CDR1 and CDR2 from the germline V gene are MNHNS and SASEGT. CDR3 sequence: CASSVSGEGTIDEQFF. The DNA for the CDR3 is TGTGCCAGCAGTGTTTCAGGGGAGGGTACAATCGATGAGCAGTTCTTC.

V usage is TRBV19 and J usage is TRBJ2-5; 7 bases are shared with TRBD2. Looked up from germline, CDR1 is LNHDA and CDR2 is SQIVND (reference sequence). The CDR3 extends over 17 amino acids. The trim removed 6 bases at V and 5 bases at J, leaving 18 bases unmatched. The CDR3 loop is CASSRLGLAEGGETQYF. The CDR3 DNA reads TGTGCCAGTAGCCGCTTGGGGCTAGCGGAAGGCGGGGAGACCCAGTACTTC.

This sequence joins TRBV4-2 and TRBJ2-3; 9 positions agree with TRBD2. This CDR3 is built from 16 residues. The trim removed 2 bases at V and 4 bases at J, leaving 7 bases unmatched. The germline V gene encodes CDR1 LGHNA and CDR2 YNFKEQ. The CDR3: CASSQLAGGQADTQYF. The DNA for the CDR3 is TGTGCCAGCAGCCAACTGGCGGGAGGGCAAGCAGATACGCAGTATTTT.

The rearrangement joins TRBV28 to TRBJ2-7, with D tentatively TRBD1 (5 bases). CDR3 length: 15 residues. Per the germline V gene, CDR1 is MDHEN and CDR2 is SYDVKM. Trimming took 6 bases from V and 2 from J, leaving 17 bases between them. CDR3 region: CASSPAGQAPYEQYF. The CDR3 nucleotides read TGTGCCAGCAGCCCCGCCGGACAAGCACCCTACGAGCAGTACTTC.

The gene calls are TRBV6-1 and TRBJ1-1; D remains ambiguous. V lost 9 bases and J lost 6, with 14 bases in between. This CDR3 is 12 amino acids long. Germline V gene sequence: CDR1 MNHNS, CDR2 SASEGT. The CDR3 protein is CASIRGGAEAFF. The CDR3 nucleotides read TGTGCCAGTATAAGAGGCGGGGCTGAAGCTTTCTTT.

This rearrangement joins TRBV28 to TRBJ2-7; D gene unclear. Per the germline V gene, CDR1 is MDHEN and CDR2 is SYDVKM. The CDR3 loop spans 12 amino acids. The V end was cut by 4 bases, the J end by 2 bases, with 6 bases between. CDR3 loop: CASSSDTYEQYF. The CDR3 region has the DNA TGTGCCAGCAGTTCTGACACCTACGAGCAGTACTTC.

This chain links TRBV6-4 with TRBJ2-1; 13 bases fit TRBD2. The junction had 6 bases not matched to a gene; V was cut back by 4 bases and J by 9 bases. The CDR3 consists of 15 residues. The germline V gene encodes CDR1 MRHNA and CDR2 SNTAGT. The DNA for the CDR3 is TGTGCCAGCAGTGCGGGGACTAGCGGGAATGGTGAGCAGTTCTTC. Its protein is CASSAGTSGNGEQFF.

The chain combines TRBV2 with TRBJ1-1; no firm D call. Between the trimmed V and J ends, which lost 7 bases and 3 bases, there was a span of 12 bases. This CDR3 spans 13 amino acids. Germline CDR1 and CDR2: SNHLY and FYNNEI. CDR3 residues: CASILSGDTEAFF. The CDR3 coding sequence is TGTGCCAGCATTCTCAGCGGCGACACTGAAGCTTTCTTT.

This chain joins TRBV27 and TRBJ2-7; D is perhaps TRBD2 (5 bases). Trimming stripped 8 bases from V and 9 bases from J, with 14 bases between. The CDR3 contains 11 residues. The germline V gene has CDR1 MNHEY and CDR2 SMNVEV (reference sequence). CDR3 in amino acids: CASSSLGRQYF. The DNA for the CDR3 is TGTGCCAGCTCATCACTAGGGAGGCAGTACTTC.

The genes are TRBV5-4 and TRBJ1-2, with 7 bases lining up with TRBD1. The germline CDR1 and CDR2 sequences are SGHNT and YYREEE (reference sequence). The CDR3 extends over 14 amino acids. V was pared by 9 bases and J by 2 bases, with 10 bases of the junction left unmatched. Here the CDR3 reads CAISEGQENYGYTF. CDR3 nucleotides: TGTGCCATCTCCGAAGGACAGGAGAACTATGGCTACACCTTC.

This chain links TRBV5-1 with TRBJ2-2, with 8 nucleotides matching TRBD1. The junction had 4 bases not matched to a gene; V was cut back by 5 bases and J by 4 bases. Germline V gene data show CDR1 as SGHRS and CDR2 as YFSETQ. The CDR3 loop spans 14 amino acids. The CDR3 here is CASSDRGSTGELFF. In DNA form, the CDR3 reads TGCGCCAGCAGTGACAGGGGATCCACCGGGGAGCTGTTTTTT.

This chain connects TRBV28 to TRBJ1-2, with D perhaps matching TRBD1 (6 bases). This CDR3 is built from 15 residues. Trimming cost V 7 bases and J 4 bases, with 19 bases left between them. The germline V gene encodes CDR1 MDHEN and CDR2 SYDVKM. The CDR3 DNA sequence: TGTGCCAGCACCCCGGGACAAAGGCTTAGCTATGGCTACACCTTC. Its translation is CASTPGQRLSYGYTF.

To note about this clone: The sample contains more than one DNA sequence encoding this CDR3. The genes are TRBV9 and TRBJ1-3; D not resolved. Trimming took 1 base from V and 0 from J, leaving 5 bases between them. This CDR3 is 14 amino acids long. Germline V gene lookup returns CDR1 SGDLS and CDR2 YYNGEE. DNA of the CDR3: TGTGCCAGCAGCGTACGGGGCTCTGGAAACACCATATATTTT. This gives the protein CASSVRGSGNTIYF.

The chain links TRBV11-3 to TRBJ2-6; D gene unclear. V lost 1 base to trimming and J lost 0 bases, with 10 bases between them. CDR3 length: 17 residues. CDR1 and CDR2 (germline): SGHNT, YENEEA. CDR3 region: CASSLGFSSSGANVLTF. Written as DNA, the CDR3 is TGTGCCAGCAGCTTAGGCTTCAGTTCCTCTGGGGCCAACGTCCTGACTTTC.